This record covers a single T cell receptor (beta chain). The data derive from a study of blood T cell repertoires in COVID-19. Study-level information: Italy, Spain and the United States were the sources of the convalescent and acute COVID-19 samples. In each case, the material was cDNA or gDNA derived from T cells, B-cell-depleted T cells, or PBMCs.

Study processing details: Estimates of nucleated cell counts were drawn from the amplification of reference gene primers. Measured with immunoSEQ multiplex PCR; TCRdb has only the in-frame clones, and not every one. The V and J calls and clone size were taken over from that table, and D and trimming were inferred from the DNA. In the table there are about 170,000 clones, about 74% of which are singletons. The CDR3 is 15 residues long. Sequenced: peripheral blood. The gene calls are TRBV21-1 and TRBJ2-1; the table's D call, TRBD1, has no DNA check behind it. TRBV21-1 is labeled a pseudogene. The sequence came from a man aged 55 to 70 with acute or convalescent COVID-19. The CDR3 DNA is TGTGCCAGCAGCAAACTCGGACAGGGGGCGGTTGAGCAGTTCTTC. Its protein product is CASSKLGQGAVEQFF.